This T cell receptor beta chain was observed in a study of brain T cells in children with intractable seizures. TCRdb's copy holds only in-frame clones and misses some; the assay was immunoSEQ multiplex PCR. The data hold 110,000 or so clones, with roughly 94% observed a single time. Only cases whose brain tissue showed the highest T cell transcript signatures were sequenced. This CDR3 spans 15 amino acids. The J segment lost 3 bases and the V segment lost 1 base, leaving 3 bases of the junction unmatched. Germline assignment: CDR1 LGHNA and CDR2 YNFKEQ. The source material was peripheral blood, sampled at surgery. The chain joins TRBV4-2 to TRBJ2-7, with 10 bases that match TRBD2. The sequence was collected from a boy under three years old with hemimegalencephaly and intractable seizures. The CDR3 DNA sequence: TGTGCCAGCAGCCAAGGGCTAGCGGGAGTCTACGAGCAGTACTTC. It yields the protein CASSQGLAGVYEQYF.